A single sample gave rise to the 2 T cell receptor beta chains below, sequenced in a study of Tregs in tolerant kidney transplant recipients. The repertoire was sequenced with immunoSEQ multiplex PCR; TCRdb's copy has only in-frame clones and lacks some. The profile shows 200,000 to 300,000 clones, approximately 83% of them singletons. The sample comprised CD4+ T cells from blood. The receptors shown here come from a human donor in good health.

This clone was observed once. Here the CDR3 reads CASSVGASGEPYEQYF. Written as DNA, the CDR3 is TGTGCCAGCAGCGTAGGGGCTAGCGGGGAACCCTACGAGCAGTACTTC. The gene calls are TRBV9 and TRBJ2-7, with 9 positions matching TRBD2. The ends lost 0 bases at V and 2 bases at J; junction bases unmatched: 6. Per the germline V gene, CDR1 is SGDLS and CDR2 is YYNGEE. CDR3 length: 16 amino acids.

This chain joins TRBV30 and TRBJ2-2; 10 bases are a match to TRBD1. The ends lost 8 bases at V and 5 bases at J; junction bases unmatched: 14. The CDR3 covers 16 residues. Germline V gene lookup returns CDR1 GTSNPN and CDR2 SVGIG (reference sequence). This CDR3 is CAGGTGAWITTGELFF. The CDR3, as DNA: TGTGCCGGGGGGACAGGGGCATGGATTACAACCGGGGAGCTGTTTTTT.